A selection of T cell receptor beta chains follows, all from one sample in a study of cytomegalovirus exposure and HLA in healthy donors. The repertoire was sequenced with immunoSEQ multiplex PCR; TCRdb's copy has only in-frame clones and lacks some. The sample lists approximately 140,000 clones; about 82% were seen once. Sequencing was carried out using PBMCs. The receptors stem from a young man in good health and CMV-seronegative. Each CDR3 is given with its conserved first and last residue. Fields, in order: clone size, V gene, D gene, J gene, CDR3 length, CDR3 DNA, CDR3 protein. D genes are given only for firm matches. For some rows the clone size is stated as once, few or many, or as a class when expanded; others skip it.

-	TRBV27	-	TRBJ1-5	13	TGTGCCAGCAGTTTCGACAGTTATCAGCCCCAGCATTTT	CASSFDSYQPQHF
-	TRBV27	TRBD2	TRBJ2-7	15	TGTGCCAGCAGTCAATGGGGGGGGAGCTCCTACGAGCAGTACTTC	CASSQWGGSSYEQYF
few	TRBV6-4	-	TRBJ1-5	15	TGTGCCAGCAGTGACACGGCCGGCGAGGGTCAGCCCCAGCATTTT	CASSDTAGEGQPQHF
medium-sized	TRBV4-2	TRBD2	TRBJ2-5	15	TGTGCCAGCAGCCAAGAAGCGGGGGGGCCAGAGACCCAGTACTTC	CASSQEAGGPETQYF
-	TRBV7-9	TRBD2	TRBJ2-7	15	TGTGCCAGCAGCTCGGGAGGCCCCAGCTCCTACGAGCAGTACTTC	CASSSGGPSSYEQYF
medium-sized	TRBV21-1	-	TRBJ2-5	12	TGTGCCAGCAGCAAACAGGAAGAGACCCAGTACTTC	CASSKQEETQYF
-	TRBV19	-	TRBJ1-1	14	TGTGCCAGTAGTGCCCGACTAGGGAACACTGAAGCTTTCTTT	CASSARLGNTEAFF
-	TRBV5-1	-	TRBJ2-5	14	TGCGCCAGCAGCCTCGGTTTGGTCCAAGAGACCCAGTACTTC	CASSLGLVQETQYF
few	TRBV27	TRBD1	TRBJ1-1	15	TGTGCCAGCAGTTTACAGGGGGGAATGAACACTGAAGCTTTCTTT	CASSLQGGMNTEAFF
-	TRBV10-3	TRBD2	TRBJ2-5	13	TGTGCCATCAGGGAGGGAGGGTTGGAGACCCAGTACTTC	CAIREGGLETQYF
-	TRBV6-5	TRBD2	TRBJ2-7	15	TGTGCCAGCAGTTACAGCGGGAGGGTAGCCTACGAGCAGTACTTC	CASSYSGRVAYEQYF
-	TRBV29-1	TRBD1	TRBJ1-2	13	TGCAGCGGAGGACAGGGGACACCGTGGGGCTACACCTTC	CSGGQGTPWGYTF
-	TRBV5-3	TRBD2	TRBJ2-1	18	TGTGCCAGAAGCTTCCTGCTTCTAGCGGGAGACTCCTACAATGAGCAGTTCTTC	CARSFLLLAGDSYNEQFF
-	TRBV9	TRBD2	TRBJ2-1	17	TGTGCCAGCAGCTCGTGGACTAGCGGGGGCCTATACAATGAGCAGTTCTTC	CASSSWTSGGLYNEQFF
few	TRBV7-3	TRBD1	TRBJ2-3	14	TGTGCCAGCAGCCAGGGACAGGGACCAGATACGCAGTATTTT	CASSQGQGPDTQYF
-	TRBV2	-	TRBJ2-7	15	TGTGCCAGCAGCCCCTCCAGGGGCCTCCCCGGCGAGCAGTACTTC	CASSPSRGLPGEQYF
few	TRBV5-6	-	TRBJ1-4	12	TGTGCCAGCAGTTGGGCCGACGAAAAACTGTTTTTT	CASSWADEKLFF
-	TRBV10-3	-	TRBJ2-7	14	TGTGCCATCAGTGAGTCGAATCGGGGACTCGAGCAGTACTTC	CAISESNRGLEQYF
-	TRBV27	-	TRBJ1-6	14	TGTGCCAGTACAGGGTCGGGATTTAATTCACCCCTCCACTTT	CASTGSGFNSPLHF
-	TRBV6-1	TRBD1	TRBJ2-7	13	TGTGCCAGCAGGGGACAGGGTATGCGCGAGCAGTACTTC	CASRGQGMREQYF
-	TRBV5-6	-	TRBJ2-7	15	TGTGCCAGCAACCCTTTTGGACTGCCCCACTACGAGCAGTACTTC	CASNPFGLPHYEQYF
-	TRBV27	TRBD1	TRBJ2-4	16	TGTGCCAGCAGTTCCTTATACAGGGGAGCCAAAAACATTCAGTACTTC	CASSSLYRGAKNIQYF
-	TRBV9	-	TRBJ2-2	13	TGTGCCAGCAGCGTAGGTTTAGCCGGGGAGCTGTTTTTT	CASSVGLAGELFF
once	TRBV5-1	TRBD2	TRBJ2-3	17	TGCGCCAGCAGCTCCGGACTAGCGGGGGCCCCAGCAGATACGCAGTATTTT	CASSSGLAGAPADTQYF
-	TRBV7-2	TRBD2	TRBJ2-1	15	TGTGCCAGCAGCCCAACTAGCGGCTCCTACAATGAGCAGTTCTTC	CASSPTSGSYNEQFF
-	TRBV5-4	-	TRBJ2-2	14	TGTGCCAGCAGCCCTGGACAGAACACCGGGGAGCTGTTTTTT	CASSPGQNTGELFF
-	TRBV27	-	TRBJ2-7	14	TGTGCCAGCAGTACCTCCAGGGGGGCTTACGAGCAGTACTTC	CASSTSRGAYEQYF
-	TRBV5-1	-	TRBJ1-2	12	TGCGCCAGCAGCACCGATCAGTATGGCTACACCTTC	CASSTDQYGYTF
-	TRBV4-1	TRBD2	TRBJ2-2	16	TGCGCCAGTAGCCAACCAGGGAGGGGTATTAACGGGGAGCTGTTTTTT	CASSQPGRGINGELFF
once	TRBV11-2	TRBD1	TRBJ2-7	17	TGTGCCAGCAGCTTAAAACGGGCAACAGGGGCCTCCTACGAGCAGTACTTC	CASSLKRATGASYEQYF
-	TRBV18	-	TRBJ1-5	14	TGTGCCAGCTCACCGTCCAGAAGCAATCAGCCCCAGCATTTT	CASSPSRSNQPQHF
-	TRBV27	TRBD1	TRBJ2-7	14	TGTGCCAGCAGTCTGGACAGGAGCTCCTACGAGCAGTACTTC	CASSLDRSSYEQYF